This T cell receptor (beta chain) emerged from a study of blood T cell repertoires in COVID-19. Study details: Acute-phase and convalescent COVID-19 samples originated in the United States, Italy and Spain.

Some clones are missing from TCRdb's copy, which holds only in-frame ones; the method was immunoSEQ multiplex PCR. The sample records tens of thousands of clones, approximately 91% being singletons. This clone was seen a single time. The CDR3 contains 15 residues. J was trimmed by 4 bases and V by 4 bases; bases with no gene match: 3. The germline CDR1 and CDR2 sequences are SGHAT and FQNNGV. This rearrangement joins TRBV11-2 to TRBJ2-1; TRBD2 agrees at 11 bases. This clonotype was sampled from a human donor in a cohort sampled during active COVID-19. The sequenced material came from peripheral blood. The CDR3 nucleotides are TGTGCCAGCAGCTCGGGACTAGCGGAGTACAATGAGCAGTTCTTC. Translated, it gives CASSSGLAEYNEQFF.